A single TCR beta chain is shown here with its context. These data originate in a study of T-cell reconstitution after alpha-beta-depleted transplantation in children. Unique molecular identifiers were incorporated into the prepared TCRbeta library. TCRdb independently ran MiXCR on the PCR reads; one entry per CDR3 protein. The sample yields 350,000 to 450,000 distinct CDR3 sequences, about 14% seen once. The CDR3 totals 15 residues. Trimming stripped 0 bases from V and 7 bases from J, with 14 bases between. CDR1 SGHRS and CDR2 YFSETQ come from the germline V gene. This clonotype was sampled from a human donor who donated a stem cell graft to a child with Fanconi anemia. This chain connects TRBV5-1 to TRBJ2-1; D not resolved. This sample comprised PBMCs, obtained from the stem cell graft. Written as DNA, the CDR3 is TGCGCCAGCAGCTTGGGGTCCCCGGCGCGTAATGAGCAGTTCTTC. Protein product: CASSLGSPARNEQFF.